This T cell receptor (beta chain) was captured by sequencing in a study of cytomegalovirus exposure and HLA in healthy donors. Study conclusions and caveats: Productive rates of about 90% or about 30% were seen for most TCR beta V segments in an earlier analysis. The study carried out a later analysis of TCR beta sequences. It associated approximately 17,000 of them with specific HLA alleles at a false discovery rate of 0.05. In a later analysis, HLA-associated beta chains showed higher expansion and lower generation probabilities than comparable chains. As a later analysis revealed, the rate of TCR association differed by HLA locus, with DRB1 most and HLA-C fewest.

In regard to this clone: What it binds is not known.

Germline assignment: CDR1 GTSNPN and CDR2 SVGIG (reference sequence). V gave up 0 bases and J gave up 4 bases, with 12 bases separating them. CDR3 length: 14 residues. Amplification used 60 Vbeta primers and 13 Jbeta primers. The protocol was immunoSEQ multiplex PCR, while the TCRdb copy is restricted to in-frame clones and leaves out a portion. The table includes 130,000 to 150,000 clones, almost 80% detected once. The sequencing input was PBMCs. The chain recombines TRBV30 with TRBJ1-1; possibly TRBD1 for D (5 bases). The sequence derives from a woman aged 40 to 55 in good health and CMV-seropositive. CDR3 nucleotide sequence: TGTGCCTGGAGTGTATATGGGGCCGGCACTGAAGCTTTCTTT. Translation: CAWSVYGAGTEAFF.